This is a list of T cell receptor beta chains from one sample in a study of cytomegalovirus exposure and HLA in healthy donors. The protocol was immunoSEQ multiplex PCR, while the TCRdb copy is restricted to in-frame clones and leaves out a portion. The profile covers fewer than 200,000 clones, with about four fifths appearing a single time and about 10% taken by the ten largest. Sequencing used PBMCs. These receptor sequences come from a man aged 50 to 60 in good health and CMV-seropositive. The CDR3 runs from the conserved cysteine through the conserved F or W. A D gene is named only where the DNA matches it firmly. A row's size may be missing; if present it is once, few, many or a size class.

V	D	size	J	CDR3	DNA
TRBV2	-	-	TRBJ1-2	CASSDLYGYTF	TGTGCCAGCAGTGATCTCTATGGCTACACCTTC
TRBV6-4	-	once	TRBJ2-7	CASSRGRGYPSYEQYF	TGTGCCAGCTCGAGGGGCAGGGGATATCCTTCCTACGAGCAGTACTTC
TRBV7-3	-	-	TRBJ2-1	CASSLSTNRRDEQFF	TGTGCCAGCAGCTTAAGCACAAACCGGAGGGATGAGCAGTTCTTC
TRBV6-6	TRBD1	-	TRBJ1-1	CASSRRTGGTSEAFF	TGTGCCAGCAGTCGGCGGACAGGGGGTACTTCTGAAGCTTTCTTT
TRBV11-2	-	few	TRBJ2-7	CASSLDLTGDGYYEQYF	TGTGCCAGCAGCTTAGATCTAACGGGGGACGGGTACTACGAGCAGTACTTC
TRBV28	TRBD2	-	TRBJ2-7	CAKPDCQTAGAPYEQYF	TGTGCCAAACCTGATTGCCAAACCGCGGGAGCCCCCTACGAGCAGTACTTC
TRBV7-9	-	-	TRBJ2-1	CASSPRRGHSYNEQFF	TGTGCCAGCAGCCCGAGGCGCGGACATTCCTACAATGAGCAGTTCTTC
TRBV5-4	-	-	TRBJ2-3	CASSLVAADTQYF	TGTGCCAGCAGCTTGGTAGCCGCAGATACGCAGTATTTT
TRBV4-3	TRBD2	-	TRBJ2-1	CASSQDVGRVAGGLDEQFF	TGCGCCAGCAGCCAAGACGTAGGGAGAGTAGCGGGGGGTTTAGATGAGCAGTTCTTC
TRBV7-7	TRBD2	-	TRBJ2-1	CASSLGLAGEYEQFF	TGTGCTAGCAGCTTAGGACTAGCGGGGGAGTATGAGCAGTTCTTC
TRBV5-4	-	-	TRBJ2-1	CASSLSSNEQFF	TGTGCCAGCAGCTTGAGTAGCAATGAGCAGTTCTTC
TRBV7-2	-	-	TRBJ2-7	CASSSEVYSYEQYF	TGTGCCAGCAGCTCCGAGGTCTACTCCTACGAGCAGTACTTC
TRBV6-6	-	-	TRBJ2-7	CASSADPGKDYEQYF	TGTGCCAGCAGCGCCGATCCGGGTAAGGACTACGAGCAGTACTTC
TRBV6-4	TRBD1	-	TRBJ2-3	CASSDGQGATDTQYF	TGTGCCAGCAGTGACGGACAGGGGGCAACAGATACGCAGTATTTT
TRBV5-6	TRBD1	few	TRBJ2-3	CASSSGTGSYTDTQYF	TGTGCCAGCAGCTCCGGGACAGGAAGCTACACAGATACGCAGTATTTT
TRBV11-2	-	few	TRBJ2-1	CASSFVRGADEQFF	TGTGCCAGCAGCTTTGTCAGAGGAGCGGATGAGCAGTTCTTC
TRBV6-5	TRBD2	-	TRBJ2-7	CASSYPSSTGGYEQYF	TGTGCCAGCAGTTACCCCTCGTCTACGGGAGGCTACGAGCAGTACTTC
TRBV28	-	few	TRBJ1-1	CASRYRVENTEAFF	TGTGCCAGCAGGTACAGGGTAGAGAACACTGAAGCTTTCTTT
TRBV6-5	-	few	TRBJ1-1	CASSVGHFMAEAFF	TGTGCCAGCAGCGTAGGACACTTCATGGCTGAAGCTTTCTTT
TRBV4-2	TRBD1	-	TRBJ1-2	CASSPRDRGFYGYTF	TGTGCCAGCAGCCCCCGCGACAGGGGATTTTATGGCTACACCTTC
TRBV4-3	-	-	TRBJ1-6	CASSQDRGGFSPLHF	TGCGCCAGCAGCCAAGATCGGGGGGGGTTTTCACCCCTCCACTTT
TRBV30	TRBD2	once	TRBJ2-1	CAWRSGSGSRIHNEQFF	TGTGCCTGGAGGTCGGGTAGCGGGAGTAGAATCCACAATGAGCAGTTCTTC
TRBV7-9	TRBD1	-	TRBJ2-1	CASSSSPGTGNNEQFF	TGTGCCAGCAGCTCGAGCCCCGGGACAGGGAACAATGAGCAGTTCTTC
TRBV9	TRBD1	-	TRBJ1-1	CASSVGTGGWAEAFF	TGTGCCAGCAGCGTAGGCACAGGGGGCTGGGCTGAAGCTTTCTTT
TRBV9	TRBD1	-	TRBJ2-7	CASSVTGSSYYEQYF	TGTGCCAGCAGCGTGACAGGGTCCTCTTACTACGAGCAGTACTTC
TRBV15	-	-	TRBJ1-2	CATSNLYGYTF	TGTGCCACCAGCAATCTCTATGGCTACACCTTC
TRBV5-1	TRBD1	-	TRBJ2-3	CASRTGLDTQYF	TGCGCCAGCAGGACAGGGCTAGATACGCAGTATTTT
TRBV15	-	-	TRBJ1-2	CATSRGSRQKAYGYTF	TGTGCCACCAGCAGAGGCTCGAGACAGAAAGCCTATGGCTACACCTTC
TRBV18	-	-	TRBJ1-4	CASSRTRQIDEKLFF	TGTGCCAGCTCACGAACGAGACAGATAGATGAAAAACTGTTTTTT
TRBV4-1	TRBD1	once	TRBJ2-7	CASSQDLRGHPYYEQYF	TGCGCCAGCAGCCAAGATCTTAGGGGGCATCCGTACTACGAGCAGTACTTC
TRBV5-5	-	once	TRBJ2-5	CASSLYRAPETQYF	TGTGCCAGCAGCCTTTACAGGGCCCCAGAGACCCAGTACTTC
TRBV7-7	TRBD1	-	TRBJ2-1	CASSSGGGNEQFF	TGTGCTAGCAGCTCAGGGGGCGGCAATGAGCAGTTCTTC
TRBV5-1	TRBD2	-	TRBJ2-2	CASSLLADPGTTGELFF	TGCGCCAGCAGCTTACTAGCGGACCCCGGGACCACCGGGGAGCTGTTTTTT